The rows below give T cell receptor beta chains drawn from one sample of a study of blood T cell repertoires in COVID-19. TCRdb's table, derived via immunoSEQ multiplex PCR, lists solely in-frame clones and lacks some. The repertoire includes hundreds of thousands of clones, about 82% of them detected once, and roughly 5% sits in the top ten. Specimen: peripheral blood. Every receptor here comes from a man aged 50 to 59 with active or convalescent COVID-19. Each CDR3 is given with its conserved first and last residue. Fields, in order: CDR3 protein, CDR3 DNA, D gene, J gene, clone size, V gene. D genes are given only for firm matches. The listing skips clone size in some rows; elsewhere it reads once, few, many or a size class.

CDR3aa: CASSLGVGGSYEQYF
CDR3nt: TGTGCCAGCAGCTTAGGGGTTGGCGGATCCTACGAGCAGTACTTC
d_gene: -
j_gene: TRBJ2-7
abundance: -
v_gene: TRBV11-2

CDR3aa: CASSYVGLNIQETQYF
CDR3nt: TGTGCCAGCAGTTACGTAGGACTAAATATTCAAGAGACCCAGTACTTC
d_gene: -
j_gene: TRBJ2-5
abundance: few
v_gene: TRBV6-2/TRBV6-3

CDR3aa: CASSVGGRRRGSYEQYF
CDR3nt: TGCGCCAGCAGTGTCGGAGGTCGCCGGCGAGGATCCTACGAGCAGTACTTC
d_gene: -
j_gene: TRBJ2-7
abundance: -
v_gene: TRBV10-2

CDR3aa: CASSERERAYNEQFF
CDR3nt: TGTGCCAGCAGTGAGCGGGAGAGGGCATACAATGAGCAGTTCTTC
d_gene: TRBD2
j_gene: TRBJ2-1
abundance: -
v_gene: TRBV6-1

CDR3aa: CASSLGGQVEAFF
CDR3nt: TGTGCCAGCAGCTTAGGGGGCCAGGTAGAAGCTTTCTTT
d_gene: -
j_gene: TRBJ1-1
abundance: -
v_gene: TRBV7-9

CDR3aa: CASSYSNTGTYGYTF
CDR3nt: TGTGCCAGCAGTTACTCGAACACGGGAACCTATGGCTACACCTTC
d_gene: -
j_gene: TRBJ1-2
abundance: -
v_gene: TRBV6-5

CDR3aa: CASRRGGSQPQHF
CDR3nt: TGTGCCAGCAGGAGGGGGGGTTCGCAGCCCCAGCATTTT
d_gene: -
j_gene: TRBJ1-5
abundance: -
v_gene: TRBV27

CDR3aa: CASSTGGTEAFF
CDR3nt: TGTGCCAGCAGTACAGGGGGCACTGAAGCTTTCTTT
d_gene: TRBD1
j_gene: TRBJ1-1
abundance: -
v_gene: TRBV27

CDR3aa: CAIREVGQGPVEQYF
CDR3nt: TGTGCCATCAGGGAGGTGGGACAGGGTCCAGTGGAGCAGTACTTC
d_gene: TRBD1
j_gene: TRBJ2-7
abundance: -
v_gene: TRBV10-3

CDR3aa: CSASGSRNEQFF
CDR3nt: TGCAGTGCTAGTGGGAGCCGGAATGAGCAGTTCTTC
d_gene: -
j_gene: TRBJ2-1
abundance: -
v_gene: TRBV20-1

CDR3aa: CASSDPPGILHNEQFF
CDR3nt: TGTGCCAGCAGTGATCCGCCGGGTATTTTGCACAATGAGCAGTTCTTC
d_gene: -
j_gene: TRBJ2-1
abundance: once
v_gene: TRBV6-1

CDR3aa: CASSSRRASYNEQFF
CDR3nt: TGTGCCAGCAGCTCCAGGCGGGCCTCCTACAATGAGCAGTTCTTC
d_gene: -
j_gene: TRBJ2-1
abundance: -
v_gene: TRBV9

CDR3aa: CAISDRTSSYEQYF
CDR3nt: TGTGCCATCAGTGACAGGACTAGCTCCTACGAGCAGTACTTC
d_gene: TRBD2
j_gene: TRBJ2-7
abundance: -
v_gene: TRBV10-3

CDR3aa: CARSPQGDNSPLHF
CDR3nt: TGTGCCAGAAGCCCCCAGGGCGATAATTCACCCCTCCACTTT
d_gene: -
j_gene: TRBJ1-6
abundance: few
v_gene: TRBV5-3

CDR3aa: CASSPRSSGGYEQYF
CDR3nt: TGTGCCAGCAGCCCCCGATCTAGTGGTGGTTACGAGCAGTACTTC
d_gene: -
j_gene: TRBJ2-7
abundance: -
v_gene: TRBV5-5

CDR3aa: CASSYSKRQETQYF
CDR3nt: TGTGCCAGCAGTTACAGTAAGCGCCAAGAGACCCAGTACTTC
d_gene: -
j_gene: TRBJ2-5
abundance: few
v_gene: TRBV6-5

CDR3aa: CASSLGLRGPASPLHF
CDR3nt: TGTGCCAGCAGCCTGGGTTTGCGCGGGCCCGCTTCACCCCTCCACTTT
d_gene: -
j_gene: TRBJ1-6
abundance: -
v_gene: TRBV11-2

CDR3aa: CASSAIMTGQTYEQYF
CDR3nt: TGTGCCAGCAGCGCTATTATGACAGGCCAAACCTACGAGCAGTACTTC
d_gene: -
j_gene: TRBJ2-7
abundance: few
v_gene: TRBV7-9

CDR3aa: CASIGRSGELFF
CDR3nt: TGTGCCAGTATTGGGAGGTCCGGGGAGCTGTTTTTT
d_gene: -
j_gene: TRBJ2-2
abundance: -
v_gene: TRBV19

CDR3aa: CASSLNRGADLLPYEQYF
CDR3nt: TGTGCCAGCAGCTTAAACCGCGGGGCAGATCTCCTCCCCTACGAGCAGTACTTC
d_gene: -
j_gene: TRBJ2-7
abundance: -
v_gene: TRBV7-8

CDR3aa: CATSDFRAGGGYGYTF
CDR3nt: TGTGCCACCAGTGATTTCCGCGCAGGGGGCGGCTATGGCTACACCTTC
d_gene: TRBD1
j_gene: TRBJ1-2
abundance: -
v_gene: TRBV24-1

CDR3aa: CASSPIGTSEEYTQYF
CDR3nt: TGTGCCAGCAGCCCAATAGGGACTAGCGAAGAGTATACGCAGTATTTT
d_gene: TRBD2
j_gene: TRBJ2-3
abundance: -
v_gene: TRBV11-1

CDR3aa: CASKGGEQYF
CDR3nt: TGTGCCAGCAAAGGGGGCGAGCAGTACTTC
d_gene: -
j_gene: TRBJ2-7
abundance: -
v_gene: TRBV2

CDR3aa: CASSLSRYSEAFF
CDR3nt: TGCGCCAGCAGCTTGAGTCGGTACAGTGAAGCTTTCTTT
d_gene: -
j_gene: TRBJ1-1
abundance: -
v_gene: TRBV5-1

CDR3aa: CASSPGGPNQPQHF
CDR3nt: TGTGCCAGCAGTCCCGGAGGTCCCAATCAGCCCCAGCATTTT
d_gene: -
j_gene: TRBJ1-5
abundance: few
v_gene: TRBV28

CDR3aa: CASQFYSNQPQHF
CDR3nt: TGTGCCAGTCAGTTTTATAGCAATCAGCCCCAGCATTTT
d_gene: -
j_gene: TRBJ1-5
abundance: -
v_gene: TRBV6-5

CDR3aa: CAISGQDYGYTF
CDR3nt: TGTGCCATCAGCGGACAGGACTATGGCTACACCTTC
d_gene: TRBD1
j_gene: TRBJ1-2
abundance: -
v_gene: TRBV10-3

CDR3aa: CASSIVWDRTPYEQYF
CDR3nt: TGTGCCAGTTCTATAGTATGGGACAGGACCCCCTACGAGCAGTACTTC
d_gene: TRBD1
j_gene: TRBJ2-7
abundance: -
v_gene: TRBV19

CDR3aa: CASSLSVYNEQFF
CDR3nt: TGTGCCAGCAGCTTGTCTGTGTACAATGAGCAGTTCTTC
d_gene: -
j_gene: TRBJ2-1
abundance: -
v_gene: TRBV5-8

CDR3aa: CASSRTGTGGADTQYF
CDR3nt: TGTGCCAGCTCACGGACCGGTACAGGGGGCGCAGATACGCAGTATTTT
d_gene: TRBD1
j_gene: TRBJ2-3
abundance: -
v_gene: TRBV18

CDR3aa: CASSVARVAGEAGELFF
CDR3nt: TGTGCCAGCAGCGTAGCTCGGGTAGCGGGAGAGGCCGGGGAGCTGTTTTTT
d_gene: TRBD2
j_gene: TRBJ2-2
abundance: once
v_gene: TRBV9

CDR3aa: CASSANGGDGYTF
CDR3nt: TGTGCCAGCTCAGCAAACGGAGGGGATGGCTACACCTTC
d_gene: -
j_gene: TRBJ1-2
abundance: -
v_gene: TRBV18

CDR3aa: CASSPKGATNEKLFF
CDR3nt: TGTGCCAGTAGTCCAAAAGGGGCAACTAATGAAAAACTGTTTTTT
d_gene: -
j_gene: TRBJ1-4
abundance: -
v_gene: TRBV19

CDR3aa: CASSFQGYQNTEAFF
CDR3nt: TGTGCCAGCAGCTTTCAGGGGTACCAGAACACTGAAGCTTTCTTT
d_gene: -
j_gene: TRBJ1-1
abundance: -
v_gene: TRBV2

CDR3aa: CASSPKGQNTGELFF
CDR3nt: TGTGCCAGCTCACCTAAGGGACAGAACACCGGGGAGCTGTTTTTT
d_gene: -
j_gene: TRBJ2-2
abundance: few
v_gene: TRBV18

CDR3aa: CASSRTGDGYGYTF
CDR3nt: TGTGCCAGCAGCAGGACAGGGGATGGCTATGGCTACACCTTC
d_gene: TRBD1
j_gene: TRBJ1-2
abundance: -
v_gene: TRBV2

CDR3aa: CATSRAQGRSYEQYF
CDR3nt: TGTGCCACCAGCAGGGCGCAGGGAAGGTCCTACGAGCAGTACTTC
d_gene: -
j_gene: TRBJ2-7
abundance: -
v_gene: TRBV15